A single sample gave rise to the 25 T cell receptor beta chains below, sequenced in a study of shared clonotypes between healthy human individuals. Repertoires were generated with immunoSEQ multiplex PCR, while TCRdb's copy carries only in-frame clones and drops some. The sample shows approximately 2,200,000 clones, about 92% of them seen only once. The naive CD8 population came from CD45RO-negative cells selected for CCR7, without terminally differentiated effector memory CD45RA+ cells. Input material: naive CD8+ T cells from PBMCs. The source of these receptors is a man between 18 and 29 years old in good health. Some clones in this sample may be carry-over from other donors' samples.

The chain recombines TRBV28 with TRBJ1-2; weak D call: TRBD1 (6 bases). Germline CDR1 reads MDHEN; CDR2 reads SYDVKM. This CDR3 spans 13 amino acids. Trimming left V 4 bases short and J 10 bases short, with 16 bases between. The CDR3 is CASSSSDRAPYTF. The DNA of the CDR3 is TGTGCCAGCAGTTCATCGGACAGAGCTCCCTACACCTTC.

The CDR3 sequence is CASRGSVTRWSNEQYF. Here the CDR3 DNA reads TGTGCCAGCCGGGGGTCGGTTACGCGGTGGAGTAACGAGCAGTACTTC. The rearrangement links TRBV28 to TRBJ2-7; D may be TRBD2 (6 bases). This CDR3 is 16 amino acids long. The V gene's germline CDR1 is MDHEN and CDR2 SYDVKM. The V gene lost 8 bases and the J gene lost 5 bases, with 25 bases spanning the gap.

The V gene is TRBV4-1, the J gene TRBJ2-7; the D gene is possibly TRBD1 (5 bases). CDR1 and CDR2 from the germline V gene are MGHRA and YSYEKL. V was clipped by 4 bases and J by 4 bases, with 14 bases between them. The CDR3 loop spans 14 amino acids. This CDR3 is CASSPAAGQYEQYF. Written as DNA, the CDR3 is TGCGCCAGCAGCCCGGCGGCAGGGCAGTACGAGCAGTACTTC.

The chain employs TRBV7-9 and TRBJ2-4; D is tentatively TRBD1 or TRBD2 (6 bases each). From germline, CDR1 is SEHNR and CDR2 FQNEAQ (reference sequence). V was shortened by 5 bases and J by 5 bases, with 22 bases between the two germline ends. The length of the CDR3 is 17 residues. CDR3 residues: CASSTEGGRTNQNIQYF. The CDR3 DNA is TGTGCCAGCAGCACCGAGGGGGGACGGACCAACCAAAACATTCAGTACTTC.

The chain joins TRBV7-9 to TRBJ1-4, with 7 bases aligning to TRBD1. The CDR3 contains 16 residues. Losses at the gene ends were 3 bases for V and 6 bases for J; bases not matched to a gene: 10. The germline CDR1 and CDR2 sequences are SEHNR and FQNEAQ (reference sequence). The CDR3 bases are TGTGCCAGCAGCTTTTTGGTCGTTACAGGGGATGAAAAACTGTTTTTT. It yields the protein CASSFLVVTGDEKLFF. Full variable domain (outside the CDR3, taken from reference TRBV7-9 and TRBJ1-4): DTGVSQNPRHKITKRGQNVTFRCDPISEHNRLYWYRQTLGQGPEFLTYFQNEAQLEKSRLLSDRFSAERPKGSFSTLEIQRTEQGDSAMYLCASSFLVVTGDEKLFFGSGTQLSVL.

The chain employs TRBV7-9 and TRBJ2-3; TRBD1 matches 7 bases. The CDR3 spans 14 residues. CDR1 and CDR2 from the germline V gene are SEHNR and FQNEAQ (reference sequence). Unmatched junction bases numbered 6, after V lost 5 bases and J lost 4 bases. In DNA, the CDR3 is TGTGCCAGCAGCCTCCGGGACAGTGCAGATACGCAGTATTTT. Protein sequence: CASSLRDSADTQYF.

This clone is a singleton in its sample. The V gene is TRBV29-1, the J gene TRBJ1-2; D gene unclear. The V end lost 2 bases, the J end lost 7 bases, and 5 bases lay between the germline ends. CDR3 length: 10 amino acids. Germline V gene lookup returns CDR1 SQVTM and CDR2 ANQGSEA. The DNA of the CDR3 is TGCAGCGTTGAAAGTGGTGGCTACACCTTC. It yields the protein CSVESGGYTF.

The rearrangement uses TRBV19 and TRBJ2-3; 9 bases map to TRBD2. Germline V CDR1 and CDR2: LNHDA, SQIVND (reference sequence). Trimming took 6 bases from V and 8 from J; bases not matched to a gene: 12. The CDR3 contains 15 residues. The CDR3 loop reads CASRREGPYLRTQYF. CDR3 DNA sequence: TGTGCCAGTAGGCGGGAGGGCCCCTATCTACGTACGCAGTATTTT.

The genes are TRBV7-9 and TRBJ2-3; D uncertain. This CDR3 is 16 amino acids long. Between the trimmed V and J ends, which lost 5 bases and 0 bases, there was a span of 15 bases. Germline V gene sequence: CDR1 SEHNR, CDR2 FQNEAQ (reference sequence). The CDR3 DNA reads as TGTGCCAGCAGCCTACAAAAGGGATTTAGCACAGATACGCAGTATTTT. Protein sequence: CASSLQKGFSTDTQYF.

As concerns this clone: The sample holds other DNA sequences that translate to the same CDR3. The rearrangement uses TRBV5-1 and TRBJ2-1; TRBD2 aligns across 13 bases. V lost 4 bases to trimming and J lost 0 bases; unmatched junction nucleotides: 4. In germline, CDR1 is SGHRS, CDR2 YFSETQ. The CDR3 extends over 17 amino acids. CDR3 nucleotide sequence: TGCGCCAGCAGCCTCTGGACTAGCGGGAGCTCCTACAATGAGCAGTTCTTC. This sequence encodes CASSLWTSGSSYNEQFF.

V is TRBV5-1 and J is TRBJ2-7, with unresolved D. The length of the CDR3 is 14 residues. Trimming took off 1 base at V and 2 bases at J, with 10 bases between the two ends. Germline V gene sequence: CDR1 SGHRS, CDR2 YFSETQ. The CDR3: CASSLMGQAYEQYF. The CDR3 nucleotides are TGCGCCAGCAGCTTGATGGGCCAGGCCTACGAGCAGTACTTC.

This chain connects TRBV4-1 to TRBJ1-5; 7 bases are shared with TRBD1. J gave up 4 bases and V 1 base, and 1 base lay outside the gene matches. This CDR3 has 14 residues. Germline V gene lookup returns CDR1 MGHRA and CDR2 YSYEKL. Here the CDR3 reads CASSQGGQNQPQHF. For the CDR3, the DNA is TGCGCCAGCAGCCAAGGGGGACAGAATCAGCCCCAGCATTTT.

On this clone: The sample holds other DNA sequences that translate to the same CDR3. This chain links TRBV27 with TRBJ2-7; TRBD2 matches 9 bases. The CDR3 is 14 amino acids. CDR1 MNHEY and CDR2 SMNVEV come from the germline V gene (reference sequence). V lost 2 bases, J lost 2 bases, and 1 base stayed unmatched. CDR3 region: CASSLIAGAYEQYF. For the CDR3, the DNA is TGTGCCAGCAGTTTAATAGCGGGAGCCTACGAGCAGTACTTC.

The chain is built from TRBV29-1 and TRBJ1-4; the D is unclear. This CDR3 region has 15 residues. Trimming removed 3 bases from V and 0 bases from J, with 11 bases in between. Germline CDR1 is SQVTM and CDR2 is ANQGSEA. CDR3 sequence (DNA): TGCAGCGTTGAGGGTACATCTGCAACTAATGAAAAACTGTTTTTT. This gives the protein CSVEGTSATNEKLFF.

The chain combines TRBV27 with TRBJ2-2, with D perhaps matching TRBD1 or TRBD2 (7 bases each). The length of the CDR3 is 17 residues. In germline, CDR1 is MNHEY, CDR2 SMNVEV (reference sequence). Trimming stripped 5 bases from V and 8 bases from J, with 24 bases between. CDR3 sequence (DNA): TGTGCCAGCAGTGACAGGGCGGGGGCCGGGCCGGAGGGGGAGCTGTTTTTT. Protein sequence: CASSDRAGAGPEGELFF.

This clone came up a few times. The genes are TRBV30 and TRBJ1-1; D not certain. Germline lookup yields CDR1 GTSNPN and CDR2 SVGIG (reference sequence). V shed 1 base and J shed 5 bases, with 11 bases lying between them. The CDR3 sequence is 13 residues long. CDR3 sequence reads: CAWSAGRNTEAFF. Written as DNA, the CDR3 is TGTGCCTGGAGTGCCGGGAGGAATACTGAAGCTTTCTTT.

The gene calls are TRBV7-9 and TRBJ2-5, with 7 bases matching TRBD2. The germline gives CDR1 SEHNR, CDR2 FQNEAQ (reference sequence). The CDR3 runs 16 residues. V lost 7 bases and J lost 2; bases outside the gene matches: 13. This CDR3 reads CASTQRASGDQETQYF. CDR3 sequence (DNA): TGTGCCAGCACCCAGAGGGCCAGCGGGGATCAAGAGACCCAGTACTTC.

The chain joins TRBV2 to TRBJ1-3, with D maybe TRBD1 (5 bases). Germline V gene sequence: CDR1 SNHLY, CDR2 FYNNEI. The CDR3 has 14 amino acids. V lost 2 bases to trimming and J lost 2 bases, with 7 bases between them. CDR3 bases: TGTGCCAGCAGTGAATGGGGGACTGGAAACACCATATATTTT. Translation: CASSEWGTGNTIYF.

This clone was recorded only once. This chain joins TRBV7-9 and TRBJ2-3; possible D gene TRBD1, 6 bases. CDR1 is SEHNR and CDR2 is FQNEAQ in the germline V gene (reference sequence). This CDR3 has 14 amino acids. The V end was cut by 6 bases, the J end by 1 base, with 11 bases between. CDR3 sequence: CASSYHRGTDTQYF. The CDR3 nucleotides are TGTGCCAGCAGTTACCACAGGGGCACAGATACGCAGTATTTT.

The V gene is TRBV21-1, the J gene TRBJ2-7; the D segment call TRBD1 is taken from the table without a DNA check. TRBV21-1 is termed a pseudogene. This CDR3 comprises 15 residues. In DNA, the CDR3 is TGTGCCAGCAGCAAAGGTAGGACAGGGGGTACCGAGCAGTACTTC. As protein: CASSKGRTGGTEQYF.

V usage is TRBV7-9 and J usage is TRBJ2-1; the match to TRBD2 covers 10 bases. This CDR3 has 17 amino acids. The germline gives CDR1 SEHNR, CDR2 FQNEAQ (reference sequence). The junction had 9 bases not matched to a gene; V was cut back by 2 bases and J by 5 bases. The CDR3 bases are TGTGCCAGCAGCTTAACGATCGGACTAGCGGTAGACAATGAGCAGTTCTTC. Translation gives CASSLTIGLAVDNEQFF. Together with reference TRBV7-9 and TRBJ2-1, the CDR3 gives the full variable domain: DTGVSQNPRHKITKRGQNVTFRCDPISEHNRLYWYRQTLGQGPEFLTYFQNEAQLEKSRLLSDRFSAERPKGSFSTLEIQRTEQGDSAMYLCASSLTIGLAVDNEQFFGPGTRLTVL.

As regards this clone: This sample also contains other DNA sequences that code for the same CDR3. Here the CDR3 reads CASSEGVGQPQHF. Here the CDR3 DNA reads TGTGCCAGCAGCGAAGGGGTAGGTCAGCCCCAGCATTTT. The V and J genes are TRBV9 and TRBJ1-5; maybe TRBD1 (5 bases). Germline-derived CDR1 and CDR2 are SGDLS and YYNGEE. V gave up 3 bases and J gave up 6 bases, with 10 bases separating them. This CDR3 spans 13 amino acids.

The rearrangement uses TRBV9 and TRBJ1-4; TRBD1 agrees at 8 bases. Germline V gene data show CDR1 as SGDLS and CDR2 as YYNGEE. CDR3 size: 15 residues. Germline trimming cut 4 bases from V and 3 bases from J; bases unmatched to any gene: 5. This CDR3 is CASSSTGGANEKLFF. DNA for the CDR3: TGTGCCAGCAGCTCAACAGGGGGTGCTAATGAAAAACTGTTTTTT.

The gene calls are TRBV7-2 and TRBJ1-4; D remains unclear. The CDR3 loop spans 15 amino acids. V shed 4 bases and J shed 7 bases, with 16 bases lying between them. Germline V gives CDR1 SGHTA, CDR2 FQGNSA. In nucleotides, the CDR3 is TGTGCCAGCAGCTCGATTGCGGGCAGGAGTGAAAAACTGTTTTTT. Its protein is CASSSIAGRSEKLFF. The complete variable domain, with remaining parts taken from reference TRBV7-2 and TRBJ1-4, reads GAGVSQSPSNKVTEKGKDVELRCDPISGHTALYWYRQSLGQGLEFLIYFQGNSAPDKSGLPSDRFSAERTGGSVSTLTIQRTQQEDSAVYLCASSSIAGRSEKLFFGSGTQLSVL.

This clone has a handful of counts. This same CDR3 is encoded by further DNA sequences in the sample. The chain has TRBV6-5 and TRBJ1-5; D remains unclear. The V gene's germline CDR1 is MNHEY and CDR2 SVGAGI. This CDR3 has 13 amino acids. Trimming cost V 0 bases and J 6 bases, with 6 bases left between them. CDR3: CASSYSNGQPQHF. The CDR3 nucleotides read TGTGCCAGCAGTTACTCAAATGGTCAGCCCCAGCATTTT.